This T cell receptor beta chain derives from a study of type 1 and type 2 diabetes patients (dated by TCRdb to about 2016). Regarding the complete study: About 9 type 1 diabetes patients, four type 2 diabetes patients and roughly six nondiabetic controls were recruited in China to form the cohort. Throughout the study, CD4 or CD8 MicroBeads on MACS columns were used to positively select CD4+ and CD8+ T cells from PBMCs. Altogether, roughly 18 million paired-end reads were produced across the whole study. The study profiled TCRbeta repertoires by high-throughput sequencing to compare type 1 diabetes, type 2 diabetes and nondiabetic individuals. Type 2 diabetes patients were included as a disease comparison group for the type 1 diabetes patients. Comparing approximately 21-cycle and roughly 23-cycle amplification showed similar V gene usage, suggesting similar primer efficiencies and random PCR bias. The TCRbeta libraries underwent paired-end sequencing on Illumina HiSeq 2000 or MiSeq instruments. Summary of the overall study and its limitations: Type 2 diabetes and control samples had highly correlated V and J gene usage patterns, with an average between-sample correlation of roughly 0.97. Because only a limited number of T2D and control samples were sequenced, some T1D-only HECs might also be present in more T2D or control samples. In both CD4+ and CD8+ T cells, type 2 diabetes repertoires were highly diverse and significantly more diverse than type 1 diabetes repertoires. Type 2 diabetes patients had few highly-expanded CD4+ clones (median one), and those clones made up a median about 3.9% of reads. The study groups were not matched for age and gender, which could possibly have biased interpretation.

Germline trimming: 3 bases from V, 5 bases from J; junction bases outside gene matches: 4. The CDR3 goes from the cysteine to the phenylalanine over 13 residues. This entry keeps only the CDR3 DNA: 39 bases, framed from base 1. CDR1 and CDR2, per the germline V gene, are MDHEN and SYDVKM. Sequenced using an Illumina MiSeq. For TCRbeta CDR3 amplification, the template was genomic DNA taken from the sorted T cell subsets. The TCRbeta CDR3 region was amplified by multiplex PCR with 30 forward and 13 reverse primers. PCR products were purified with AMPure XP beads, then indices and adaptors were added in a second approximately 25-cycle PCR. Before sequencing, the libraries were purified from gel with the QIAquick Gel Extraction Kit. The authors' pipeline ran thus. Paired-end reads were merged with FLASH and aligned to IMGT V, D and J germline references using IgBLAST. Reads with below 70% alignment identity to germline references were discarded, leaving under 13,000,000 reads study-wide. IMGT definitions were followed to assign CDR3 boundaries, reading frame and productivity. Clones at or above 1% of reads were defined as highly-expanded clones, and diversity was measured by normalized Shannon entropy. Group differences in Shannon entropy were tested with unpaired two-tailed t-tests. TCRdb reran the public reads through fastp at Q25 and MiXCR, keeping productive beta chains. Under each unique CDR3 protein, matching rows form one entry showing the most common genes and DNA. The V and J calls reflect TCRdb's pipeline rather than the authors' work. The sample yields some 250,000 distinct CDR3 sequences; 45% to 60% were counted once. Jointly, the top ten make up 12% to 15% of the sample.

This clonotype was recorded only once. Its antigen is unknown. No base qualities exist here, and no much larger clone lies one base off it. One read alone provides weak support. Every diabetic patient fulfilled standard classification criteria for type 1 or type 2 diabetes, and glucose and C-peptide were measured using WHO-recommended methods. Donors were excluded if they had other autoimmune diseases or infections within the previous four weeks. Roughly 9.5 milliliters of peripheral blood were drawn from each participant. LymphoPrep density separation was used to isolate PBMCs. The sequence derives from a man aged 18 to 29 with type 2 diabetes. Sequences were obtained from peripheral blood mononuclear cells (PBMCs). The chain links TRBV28 with TRBJ2-7; TRBD1 agrees with 7 junctional bases. The DNA sequence reads TGTGCCAGCAGTTTGACAGGGAGCGACGAGCAGTACTTC. This is translated as CASSLTGSDEQYF.